These 12 T cell receptor beta chains originate from one sample sequenced in a study of molecular identifiers for immune sequencing clone quantification. Each CDR3 protein gets one entry after TCRdb re-called the PCR reads with MiXCR. The sample includes about 640,000 distinct CDR3 sequences, nearly 20% seen only once; the top ten take 0.85% to 0.9%. Sequencing input: naive CD8+ T cells from blood, with Jurkat cell RNA spiked in. As to subset: FACS-sorted CD8+CD4-CCR7+CD45RA+ naive T cells. The receptors here all came from a human donor in good health. Some libraries in this study had Jurkat cell RNA spiked in.

This clonotype appeared many times. V gene TRBV4-3 combines with J gene TRBJ2-1, with 8 bases that match TRBD1. V lost 6 bases and J lost 8; bases outside the gene matches: 6. The CDR3 spans 13 residues. Germline assignment: CDR1 LGHNA and CDR2 YSLEER. The DNA of the CDR3 is TGCGCCAGCAGTCCGGACAGGGCCCATGAGCAGTTCTTC. Protein sequence: CASSPDRAHEQFF.

Details on this clonotype: A much larger clone lies one base from this, so it may be a read error. This sequence joins TRBV5-6 and TRBJ2-7; weak D call: TRBD1 (5 bases). Germline V CDR1 and CDR2: SGHDT, YYEEEE. This CDR3 comprises 14 residues. CDR3 in amino acids: CASSLRDRAYEEYF. The CDR3, as DNA: TGTGCCAGCAGCTTGAGAGACAGAGCCTACGAGGAGTACTTC. Complete variable domain (other parts from reference TRBV5-6 and TRBJ2-7): DAGVTQSPTHLIKTRGQQVTLRCSPKSGHDTVSWYQQALGQGPQFIFQYYEEEERQRGNFPDRFSGHQFPNYSSELNVNALLLGDSALYLCASSLRDRAYEEYFGPGTRLTVT.

A remark on this clonotype: A read error may explain this, as a much larger clone is one base away. No conserved phenylalanine or tryptophan ends this CDR3, so it is likely a read error. V gene TRBV4-2 combines with J gene TRBJ1-1; D is undetermined. CDR3 length: 14 amino acids. Germline loops: CDR1 LGHNA, CDR2 YNFKEQ. The germline V and J ends were trimmed by 4 bases and 4 bases, with 13 bases remaining between them. This CDR3 reads CASSREVLGTEAFL. The CDR3 nucleotides read TGTGCCAGCAGCCGAGAAGTATTGGGCACTGAAGCTTTCCTT.

Many counts were recorded for this clonotype. The rearrangement joins TRBV4-3 to TRBJ2-7, with no clear D. The length of the CDR3 is 16 residues. In germline, CDR1 is LGHNA, CDR2 YSLEER. Trimming took 0 bases from V and 0 from J, leaving 12 bases between them. The CDR3 DNA reads as TGCGCCAGCAGCCAAGATCTAGGTGCCCTCTCCTACGAGCAGTACTTC. It codes for CASSQDLGALSYEQYF.

Notes on this clonotype: This could be a read error, since a much larger clone is one nucleotide away. The V call is TRBV27, the J call TRBJ1-4, with 7 nucleotides matching TRBD1. This CDR3 has 15 residues. Germline-derived CDR1 and CDR2 are MNHEY and SMNVEV (reference sequence). CDR3 loop: CASSARQGTNENLFF. In DNA, the CDR3 is TGTGCCAGCAGTGCAAGACAGGGAACTAATGAAAATCTGTTTTTT.

In this sample, this clonotype turned up many times. The chain joins TRBV4-3 to TRBJ2-7; 8 bases are a match to TRBD2. V trimming: 0 bases; J trimming: 3 bases; junction bases outside the gene matches: 1. The CDR3 contains 14 residues. Germline CDR1 and CDR2: LGHNA and YSLEER. This CDR3 reads CASSQESGSYEQYF. For the CDR3, the DNA is TGCGCCAGCAGCCAAGAGAGCGGGAGCTACGAGCAGTACTTC.

In its sample, this clonotype was seen a few times. This CDR3 is CASSSLYLDRGEYEQYF. CDR3 DNA: TGTGCCAGCAGTTCATTATACCTCGACAGGGGCGAGTACGAGCAGTACTTC. J is TRBJ2-7 and V is TRBV28, with 8 bases matching TRBD1. Trimming took 4 bases from V and 4 from J; bases not matched to a gene: 15. Germline V gives CDR1 MDHEN, CDR2 SYDVKM. The CDR3 totals 17 residues.

The chain uses TRBV30 and TRBJ2-7; possibly TRBD2 for D (5 bases). Germline V lookup: CDR1 GTSNPN, CDR2 SVGIG (reference sequence). This CDR3 has 12 residues. Trimming stripped 2 bases from V and 8 bases from J, with 13 bases between. This CDR3 reads CAWSWTRDKQYF. In DNA form, the CDR3 reads TGTGCCTGGAGTTGGACTCGCGACAAGCAGTACTTC.

This chain links TRBV3-2 with TRBJ2-3; the table's D call of TRBD2 was not tested on the DNA. TRBV3-2 is described as a pseudogene. This CDR3 contains 19 residues. The CDR3 region has the DNA TGTGCCAGCAGCCAAGATGGGACTAGCGGGGCGCCCGCGGTAGATACGCAGTATTTT. Its translation: CASSQDGTSGAPAVDTQYF.

This clonotype was observed at least ten times. This chain uses TRBV5-6 with TRBJ2-7, with D perhaps matching TRBD1 or TRBD2 (5 bases each). Trimming removed 0 bases at V and 4 bases at J, with 11 bases between. The CDR3 extends over 14 amino acids. CDR1 and CDR2 (germline): SGHDT, YYEEEE. This chain's CDR3 is CASSLGDGLYEQYF. The CDR3 DNA reads as TGTGCCAGCAGCTTGGGGGACGGCCTGTACGAGCAGTACTTC.

As concerns this clonotype: A much larger clone lies a single base off, so this may be a read error. The CDR3 does not end in the conserved phenylalanine or tryptophan, so this is likely a read error. CDR3 in amino acids: CASSSQPGSHARGRLRDTEAFL. The CDR3 region has the DNA TGTGCCAGCAGCTCCCAACCGGGGTCCCATGCCAGGGGGCGGCTCCGTGACACTGAAGCTTTCCTT. The rearrangement uses TRBV7-9 and TRBJ1-1, with 8 bases that match TRBD1. The CDR3 length is 22 residues. V shed 4 bases, J shed 3 bases, and the junction held 28 bases outside the gene matches. Germline V gene sequence: CDR1 SEHNR, CDR2 FQNEAQ (reference sequence).

This clonotype was detected a few times. The rearrangement links TRBV7-9 to TRBJ2-7; D remains ambiguous. The CDR3 sequence is 13 residues long. The V end was cut by 5 bases, the J end by 5 bases, with 13 bases between. Germline lookup yields CDR1 SEHNR and CDR2 FQNEAQ (reference sequence). The CDR3 nucleotides are TGTGCCAGCAGCCCCCAGACACTCCACGAGCAGTACTTC. Translation gives CASSPQTLHEQYF.